This T cell receptor (beta chain) was identified during a study of cytomegalovirus exposure and HLA in healthy donors. Notes on the study in general: HLA allele associations emerged for around 15,000 TCR beta sequences in a later analysis, at 0.05 false discovery rate.

CDR3 length: 12 amino acids. V lost 5 bases and J lost 7, with 11 bases in between. CDR1 is ENHRY and CDR2 is SYGVKD in the germline V gene. Primers: 60 Vbeta forward and 13 Jbeta reverse. Assay used: immunoSEQ multiplex PCR; TCRdb lists only in-frame clones, some missing. This repertoire includes roughly 110,000 clones. Remarks on this clone: The antigen is undetermined.

The sample taken for sequencing was PBMCs. The TCR comes from a man younger than 40 in good health and CMV-seronegative. The rearrangement joins TRBV10-3 to TRBJ1-2; tentatively, D is TRBD1 (6 bases). Written as DNA, the CDR3 is TGTGCCATCAGTCTCGGACAGAGTGGCTACACCTTC. It translates to CAISLGQSGYTF.